The rows below give T cell receptor beta chains drawn from one sample of a study of T cell responses to AZD1222 COVID-19 vaccine. Generated by immunoSEQ multiplex PCR, the TCRdb table keeps only in-frame clones and is missing some. The sample has 95,000 to 100,000 clones, more than 85% seen once. The sample here was peripheral blood, taken on day 0 of AZD1222 vaccination. The receptors originated from an adult in good health. Each CDR3 is given with its conserved first and last residue. Fields, in order: D gene, J gene, V gene, clone size, CDR3 DNA, CDR3 protein. The D gene is left open where the match is weak. Size values are once, few and many counts, or a class for expanded clones, and some rows have none.

. TRBJ2-7 TRBV29-1 . TGCAGCGTCAGGGACCTATATACTCAGCAGTACTTC CSVRDLYTQQYF
TRBD2 TRBJ2-2 TRBV11-2 . TGTGCCAGCAGCTTACTCGGGACTAGCCGTGGCGGGGAGCTGTTTTTT CASSLLGTSRGGELFF
. TRBJ1-5 TRBV6-5 few TGTGCCAGCAACCAGGAGGAACAGCGCAATCAGCCCCAGCATTTT CASNQEEQRNQPQHF
. TRBJ2-1 TRBV19 once TGTGCCAGTACTGGACCTGGCTCCTACAATGAGCAGTTCTTC CASTGPGSYNEQFF
. TRBJ1-6 TRBV2 . TGTGCCAGCAGGTCGAACCCATCGTATTCACCCCTCCACTTT CASRSNPSYSPLHF
TRBD1 TRBJ2-7 TRBV6-2/TRBV6-3 . TGTGCCAGCAGTTCGCTGGACAGGGCTGCATACGAGCAGTACTTC CASSSLDRAAYEQYF
TRBD1 TRBJ1-5 TRBV7-6 . TGTGCCAGCAGCAACGGACAGGGCAATCAGCCCCAGCATTTT CASSNGQGNQPQHF
TRBD1 TRBJ2-2 TRBV27 . TGTGCCAGCAGTTTACGGGACAGGGTCTACACCGGGGAGCTGTTTTTT CASSLRDRVYTGELFF
. TRBJ1-1 TRBV27 . TGTGCCAGCAGTCCCCTCCGGGCCGGGGGCACTGAAGCTTTCTTT CASSPLRAGGTEAFF
TRBD2 TRBJ2-7 TRBV3-1/TRBV3-2 . TGTGCCAGCAGCCTACCACTAGCGGGAGATATCAACGAGCAGTACTTC CASSLPLAGDINEQYF
TRBD1 TRBJ1-4 TRBV19 . TGTGCCAGTAATAGAGGACAGGGGAATGAAAAACTGTTTTTT CASNRGQGNEKLFF
TRBD2 TRBJ2-1 TRBV11-1 . TGTGCCAGCAGCTTAGCCCCTAGGTGGGGGGGTGAGCAGTTCTTC CASSLAPRWGGEQFF
TRBD1 TRBJ1-1 TRBV6-5 . TGTGCCAGCAGTTACACAGGGGGGATCGACACTGAAGCTTTCTTT CASSYTGGIDTEAFF
. TRBJ1-2 TRBV2 . TGTGCCAGCAGTGATTTGGAGATGAAGGCTTCTAACTATGGCTACACCTTC CASSDLEMKASNYGYTF
. TRBJ1-3 TRBV30 . TGTGCCTGGAGTGTGGGTCATAGTGGAAACACCATATATTTT CAWSVGHSGNTIYF
. TRBJ2-3 TRBV19 . TGTGCCACTCTTCCTGGGCGTGGGGGAGGCACAGATACGCAGTATTTT CATLPGRGGGTDTQYF
. TRBJ1-1 TRBV10-2 once TGCGCCAGCGGCCACCCGGGACAATCTGGGGAAGCTTTCTTT CASGHPGQSGEAFF
. TRBJ2-1 TRBV11-3 . TGTGCCAGCAGCTTAGCCAATGAGCAGTTCTTC CASSLANEQFF
. TRBJ1-6 TRBV6-5 . TGTGCCAGCAGGGCGACGACAGGTTTTAATTCACCCCTCCACTTT CASRATTGFNSPLHF
TRBD2 TRBJ2-5 TRBV5-1 few TGCGCCAGCAGCTCCGGGACTAGCGGGAATCAAGAGACCCAGTACTTC CASSSGTSGNQETQYF
. TRBJ1-1 TRBV19 . TGTGCCAGTACCAACAACCACAGGGTTCGACCTGAAGCTTTCTTT CASTNNHRVRPEAFF
TRBD1 TRBJ2-7 TRBV2 . TGTGCCAGCAGGGAGCAGAGGGGGCCTACCTACGAGCAGTACTTC CASREQRGPTYEQYF
. TRBJ1-1 TRBV10-3 . TGTGCCATCAAGTTTGACGGATACACTGAAGCTTTCTTT CAIKFDGYTEAFF
. TRBJ2-7 TRBV10-1 . TGCGCCAGCAGTCCAGGACAGTCTTGGGAGCAGTACTTC CASSPGQSWEQYF
. TRBJ1-6 TRBV2 few TGTGCCAGCAGTGAGGAGAATAATTCACCCCTCCACTTT CASSEENNSPLHF
TRBD2 TRBJ2-3 TRBV7-9 . TGTGCCAGCAGCTTCGGGACTAGCGGCACAGATACGCAGTATTTT CASSFGTSGTDTQYF
TRBD2 TRBJ2-7 TRBV6-5 . TGTGCCAGCAGTTACCAAGCGGGGTTTTTCTACGAGCAGTACTTC CASSYQAGFFYEQYF
TRBD1 TRBJ1-5 TRBV28 . TGTGCCAGCAGTAGGGGACAGGGATCGATTTACAATCAGCCCCAGCATTTT CASSRGQGSIYNQPQHF
. TRBJ2-1 TRBV27 . TGTGCCAGCAGTTTAATAGGGGCGGAGCAGTTCTTC CASSLIGAEQFF
. TRBJ1-5 TRBV2 . TGTGCCAGCAGTGCTAGGGAAACCCATCAGCCCCAGCATTTT CASSARETHQPQHF
TRBD1 TRBJ2-5 TRBV9 . TGTGCCAGCTCCCTCTCAGGGACAGAAAAGACCCAGTACTTC CASSLSGTEKTQYF
TRBD1 TRBJ1-2 TRBV20-1 few TGCAGTGCCAGTACCGGGACAGGGGGCCGGTATGGCTACACCTTC CSASTGTGGRYGYTF
. TRBJ2-7 TRBV11-2 . TGTGCCAGCAGCCCAGGGTGGAAGGGCTACGAGCAGTACTTC CASSPGWKGYEQYF
TRBD2 TRBJ2-1 TRBV19 . TGTGCCAGTAGTCCCCCATGGCTAGCGGCAAACGACAATGAGCAGTTCTTC CASSPPWLAANDNEQFF
TRBD2 TRBJ2-3 TRBV10-3 few TGTGCCGCCGCTAGCGGGAGCACAGATACGCAGTATTTT CAAASGSTDTQYF
. TRBJ2-7 TRBV29-1 . TGCAGGGTCGACTCTAGGGGGGCATGGGCACACTACGAGCAGTACTTC CRVDSRGAWAHYEQYF